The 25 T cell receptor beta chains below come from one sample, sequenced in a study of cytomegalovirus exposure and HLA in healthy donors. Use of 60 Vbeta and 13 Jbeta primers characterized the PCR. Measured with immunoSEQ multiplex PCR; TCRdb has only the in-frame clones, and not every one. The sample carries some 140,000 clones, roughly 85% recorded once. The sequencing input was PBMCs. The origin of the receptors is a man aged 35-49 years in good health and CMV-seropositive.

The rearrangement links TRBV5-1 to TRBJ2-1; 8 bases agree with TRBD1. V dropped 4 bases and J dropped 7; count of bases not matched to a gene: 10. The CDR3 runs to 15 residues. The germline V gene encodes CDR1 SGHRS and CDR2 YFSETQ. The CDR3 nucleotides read TGCGCCAGCAGCCAGGGGGCAGGGGGCGGGAATGAGCAGTTCTTC. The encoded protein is CASSQGAGGGNEQFF. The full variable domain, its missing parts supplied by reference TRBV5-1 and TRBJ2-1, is KAGVTQTPRYLIKTRGQQVTLSCSPISGHRSVSWYQQTPGQGLQFLFEYFSETQRNKGNFPGRFSGRQFSNSRSEMNVSTLELGDSALYLCASSQGAGGGNEQFFGPGTRLTVL.

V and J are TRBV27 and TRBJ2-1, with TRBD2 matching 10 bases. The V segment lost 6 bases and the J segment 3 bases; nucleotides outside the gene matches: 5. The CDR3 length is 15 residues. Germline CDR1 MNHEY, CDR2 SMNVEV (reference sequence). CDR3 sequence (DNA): TGTGCCAGCAGCGGAGGACTAGCGGACTACAATGAGCAGTTCTTC. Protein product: CASSGGLADYNEQFF.

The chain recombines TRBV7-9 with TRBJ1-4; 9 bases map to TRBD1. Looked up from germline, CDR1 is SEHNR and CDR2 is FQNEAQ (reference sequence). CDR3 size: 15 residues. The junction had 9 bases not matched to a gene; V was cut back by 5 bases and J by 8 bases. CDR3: CASSPSGTGWEKLFF. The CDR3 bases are TGTGCCAGCAGCCCCTCCGGGACAGGGTGGGAAAAACTGTTTTTT.

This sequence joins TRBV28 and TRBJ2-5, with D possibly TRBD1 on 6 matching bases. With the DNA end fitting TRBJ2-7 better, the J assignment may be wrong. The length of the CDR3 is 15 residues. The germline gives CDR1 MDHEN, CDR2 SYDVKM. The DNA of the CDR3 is TGTGCCAGCAGTTTACCGGGCTGGGGGCAAAACGAGCAGTACTTC. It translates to CASSLPGWGQNEQYF.

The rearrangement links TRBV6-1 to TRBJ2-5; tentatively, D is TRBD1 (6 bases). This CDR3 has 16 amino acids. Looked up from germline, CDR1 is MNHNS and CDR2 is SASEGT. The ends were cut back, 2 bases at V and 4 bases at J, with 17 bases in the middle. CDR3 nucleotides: TGTGCCAGCAGTGAAAGGGGGTGGGGGAGAGGAGAGACCCAGTACTTC. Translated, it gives CASSERGWGRGETQYF.

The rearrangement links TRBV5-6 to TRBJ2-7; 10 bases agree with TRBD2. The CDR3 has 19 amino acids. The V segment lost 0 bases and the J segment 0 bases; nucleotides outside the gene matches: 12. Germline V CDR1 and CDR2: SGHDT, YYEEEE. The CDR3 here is CASSLESSSGSAYSYEQYF. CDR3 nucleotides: TGTGCCAGCAGCTTGGAATCTTCTAGCGGGAGCGCCTACTCCTACGAGCAGTACTTC.

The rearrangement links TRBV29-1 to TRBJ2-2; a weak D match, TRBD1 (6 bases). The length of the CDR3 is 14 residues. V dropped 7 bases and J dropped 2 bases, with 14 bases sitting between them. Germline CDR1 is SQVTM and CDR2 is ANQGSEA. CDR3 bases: TGCAGCGCCGGATACAGGGAAAACACCGGGGAGCTGTTTTTT. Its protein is CSAGYRENTGELFF.

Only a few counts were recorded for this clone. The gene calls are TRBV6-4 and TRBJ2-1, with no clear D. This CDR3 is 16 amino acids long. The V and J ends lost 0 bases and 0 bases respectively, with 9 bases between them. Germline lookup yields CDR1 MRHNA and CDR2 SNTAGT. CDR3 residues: CASSDSRYSSYNEQFF. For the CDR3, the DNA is TGTGCCAGCAGTGACTCTCGCTACAGCTCCTACAATGAGCAGTTCTTC.

The CDR3 region has the DNA TGCGCCAGCAGCTTGGGGCAGACCGGGGAGCTGTTTTTT. Its translation is CASSLGQTGELFF. This rearrangement joins TRBV5-1 to TRBJ2-2; no definite D call. V dropped 0 bases and J dropped 5 bases, with 5 bases sitting between them. CDR3 length: 13 amino acids. CDR1 is SGHRS, CDR2 YFSETQ, per germline.

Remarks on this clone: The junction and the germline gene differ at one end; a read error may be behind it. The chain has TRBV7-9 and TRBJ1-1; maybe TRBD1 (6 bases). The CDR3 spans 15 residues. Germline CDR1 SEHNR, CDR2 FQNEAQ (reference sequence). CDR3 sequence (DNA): TGTTCCAGCAGCCGCGACAGGTGGAGTAACACTGAAGCTTTCTTT. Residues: CSSSRDRWSNTEAFF.

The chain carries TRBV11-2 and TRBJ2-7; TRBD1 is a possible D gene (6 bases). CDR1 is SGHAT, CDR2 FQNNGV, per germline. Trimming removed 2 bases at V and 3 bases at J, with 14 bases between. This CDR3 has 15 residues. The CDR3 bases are TGTGCCAGCAGCTTAAACACAGGGTGGCGCTACGAGCAGTACTTC. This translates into CASSLNTGWRYEQYF. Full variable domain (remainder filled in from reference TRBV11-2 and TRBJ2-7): EAGVAQSPRYKIIEKRQSVAFWCNPISGHATLYWYQQILGQGPKLLIQFQNNGVVDDSQLPKDRFSAERLKGVDSTLKIQPAKLEDSAVYLCASSLNTGWRYEQYFGPGTRLTVT.

Here the CDR3 DNA reads TGCGCCAGCTCTGCGGACAGGGTTTCCTACGAGCAGTACTTC. Translated, it gives CASSADRVSYEQYF. The V and J genes are TRBV10-2 and TRBJ2-7; 8 bases line up with TRBD1. The CDR3 length is 14 residues. V shed 8 bases and J 1 base; nucleotides not matched to a gene: 7. Per the germline V gene, CDR1 is WSHSY and CDR2 is SAAADI.

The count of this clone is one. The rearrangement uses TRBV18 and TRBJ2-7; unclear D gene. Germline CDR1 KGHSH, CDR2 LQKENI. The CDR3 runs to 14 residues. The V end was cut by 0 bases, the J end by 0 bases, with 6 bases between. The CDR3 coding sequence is TGTGCCAGCTCACCACCCGGTTTCTCCTACGAGCAGTACTTC. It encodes CASSPPGFSYEQYF.

CDR3 region: CASSSGQGRGTDTQYF. Here the CDR3 DNA reads TGTGCCAGCAGCTCGGGACAGGGTAGGGGCACAGATACGCAGTATTTT. The V and J genes are TRBV5-4 and TRBJ2-3; 9 bases agree with TRBD1. The trim removed 3 bases at V and 1 base at J, leaving 6 bases unmatched. CDR1 is SGHNT and CDR2 is YYREEE in the germline V gene (reference sequence). The CDR3 sequence is 16 residues long.

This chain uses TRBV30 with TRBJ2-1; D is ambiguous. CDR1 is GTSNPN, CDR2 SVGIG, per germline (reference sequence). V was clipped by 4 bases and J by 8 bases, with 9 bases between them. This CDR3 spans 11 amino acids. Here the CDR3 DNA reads TGTGCCTGGATGGAGCTCCATGAGCAGTTCTTC. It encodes CAWMELHEQFF.

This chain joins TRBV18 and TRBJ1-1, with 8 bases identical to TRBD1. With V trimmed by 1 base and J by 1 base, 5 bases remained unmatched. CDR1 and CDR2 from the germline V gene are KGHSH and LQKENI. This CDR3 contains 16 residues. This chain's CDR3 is CASSPRTGTSNTEAFF. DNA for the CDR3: TGTGCCAGCTCACCACGGACAGGGACGTCGAACACTGAAGCTTTCTTT.

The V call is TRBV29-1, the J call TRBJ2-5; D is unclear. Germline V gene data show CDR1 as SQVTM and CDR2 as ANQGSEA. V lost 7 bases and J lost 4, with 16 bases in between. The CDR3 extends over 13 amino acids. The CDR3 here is CSGERSGRETQYF. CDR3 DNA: TGCAGCGGCGAACGCTCGGGTCGAGAGACCCAGTACTTC.

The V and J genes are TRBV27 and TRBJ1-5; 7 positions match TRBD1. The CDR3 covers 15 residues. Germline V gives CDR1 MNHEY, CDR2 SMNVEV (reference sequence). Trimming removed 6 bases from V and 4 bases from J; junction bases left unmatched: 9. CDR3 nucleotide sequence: TGTGCCAGCAGCTCGGACAGGTTCACTAATCAGCCCCAGCATTTT. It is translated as CASSSDRFTNQPQHF.

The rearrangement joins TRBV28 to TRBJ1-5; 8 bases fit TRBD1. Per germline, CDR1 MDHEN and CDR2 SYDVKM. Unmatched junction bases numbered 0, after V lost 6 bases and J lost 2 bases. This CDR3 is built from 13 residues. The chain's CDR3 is CASRQGGNQPQHF. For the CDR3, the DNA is TGTGCCAGCAGACAGGGGGGCAATCAGCCCCAGCATTTT.

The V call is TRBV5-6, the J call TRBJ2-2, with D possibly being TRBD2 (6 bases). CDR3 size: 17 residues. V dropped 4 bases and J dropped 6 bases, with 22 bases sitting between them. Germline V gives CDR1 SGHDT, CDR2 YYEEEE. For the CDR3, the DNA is TGTGCCAGCAGCGGGGGGACCGGTGGGACCTCTCCCGGGGAGCTGTTTTTT. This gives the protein CASSGGTGGTSPGELFF. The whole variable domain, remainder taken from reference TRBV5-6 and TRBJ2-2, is DAGVTQSPTHLIKTRGQQVTLRCSPKSGHDTVSWYQQALGQGPQFIFQYYEEEERQRGNFPDRFSGHQFPNYSSELNVNALLLGDSALYLCASSGGTGGTSPGELFFGEGSRLTVL.

The CDR3 bases are TGTGCCAGCACCCTTCCCCGGGGGATCAGTGGGGAGCTGTTTTTT. Its translation is CASTLPRGISGELFF. The gene calls are TRBV28 and TRBJ2-2, with D possibly matching TRBD2 (6 bases). V was shortened by 7 bases and J by 8 bases, with 20 bases between the two germline ends. The CDR3 spans 15 residues. Per the germline V gene, CDR1 is MDHEN and CDR2 is SYDVKM.

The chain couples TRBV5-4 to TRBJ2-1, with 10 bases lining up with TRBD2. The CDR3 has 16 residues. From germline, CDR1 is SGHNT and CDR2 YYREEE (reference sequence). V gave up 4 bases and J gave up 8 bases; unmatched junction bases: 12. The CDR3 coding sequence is TGTGCCAGCAGCCGCTCTAGCGGGAGCGGACAGGATGAGCAGTTCTTC. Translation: CASSRSSGSGQDEQFF.

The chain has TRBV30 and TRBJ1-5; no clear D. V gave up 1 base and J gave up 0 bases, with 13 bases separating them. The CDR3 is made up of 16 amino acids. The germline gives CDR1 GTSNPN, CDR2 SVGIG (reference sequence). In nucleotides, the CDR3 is TGTGCCTGGAGTGCTCGGGGTCCTTCTAGCAATCAGCCCCAGCATTTT. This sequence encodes CAWSARGPSSNQPQHF.

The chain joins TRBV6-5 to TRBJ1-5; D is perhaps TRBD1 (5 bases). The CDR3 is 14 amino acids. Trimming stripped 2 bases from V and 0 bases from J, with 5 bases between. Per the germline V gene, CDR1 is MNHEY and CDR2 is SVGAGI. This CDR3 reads CASSYRGSNQPQHF. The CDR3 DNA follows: TGTGCCAGCAGTTACAGGGGTAGCAATCAGCCCCAGCATTTT.

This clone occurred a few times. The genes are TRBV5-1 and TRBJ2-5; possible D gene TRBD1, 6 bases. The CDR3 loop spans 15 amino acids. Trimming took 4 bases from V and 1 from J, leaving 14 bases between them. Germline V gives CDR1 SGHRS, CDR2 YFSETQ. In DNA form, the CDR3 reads TGCGCCAGCAGCACAGGACAGACTTTCCAAGAGACCCAGTACTTC. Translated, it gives CASSTGQTFQETQYF. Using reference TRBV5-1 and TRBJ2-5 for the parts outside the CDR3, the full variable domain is KAGVTQTPRYLIKTRGQQVTLSCSPISGHRSVSWYQQTPGQGLQFLFEYFSETQRNKGNFPGRFSGRQFSNSRSEMNVSTLELGDSALYLCASSTGQTFQETQYFGPGTRLLVL.